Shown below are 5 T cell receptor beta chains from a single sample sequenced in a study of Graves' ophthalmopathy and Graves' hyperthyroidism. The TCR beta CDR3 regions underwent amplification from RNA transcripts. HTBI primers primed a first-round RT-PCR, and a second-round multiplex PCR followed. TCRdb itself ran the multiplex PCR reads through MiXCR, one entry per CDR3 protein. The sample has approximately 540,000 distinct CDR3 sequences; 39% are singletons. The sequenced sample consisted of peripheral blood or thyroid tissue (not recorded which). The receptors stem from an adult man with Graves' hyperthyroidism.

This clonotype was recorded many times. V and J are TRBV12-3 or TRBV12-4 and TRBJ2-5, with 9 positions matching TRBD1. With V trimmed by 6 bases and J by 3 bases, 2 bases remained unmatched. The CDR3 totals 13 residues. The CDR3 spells CASRWTGEETQYF. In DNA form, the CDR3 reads TGTGCCAGCAGATGGACAGGGGAAGAGACCCAGTACTTC.

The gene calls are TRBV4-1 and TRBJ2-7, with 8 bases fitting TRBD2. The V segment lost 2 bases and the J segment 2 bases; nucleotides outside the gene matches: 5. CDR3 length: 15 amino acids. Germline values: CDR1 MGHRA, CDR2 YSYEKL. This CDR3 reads CASSQTTSEAYEQYF. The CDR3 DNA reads TGCGCCAGCAGCCAAACGACTAGCGAGGCCTACGAGCAGTACTTC.

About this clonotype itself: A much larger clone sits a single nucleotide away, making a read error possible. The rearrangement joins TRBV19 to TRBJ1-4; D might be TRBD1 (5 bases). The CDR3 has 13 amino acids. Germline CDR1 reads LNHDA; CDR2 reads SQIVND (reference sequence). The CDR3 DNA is TGTGCCAGTAATGGGGGACCAAGTGAAAAACTGCTTTTT. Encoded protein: CASNGGPSEKLLF.

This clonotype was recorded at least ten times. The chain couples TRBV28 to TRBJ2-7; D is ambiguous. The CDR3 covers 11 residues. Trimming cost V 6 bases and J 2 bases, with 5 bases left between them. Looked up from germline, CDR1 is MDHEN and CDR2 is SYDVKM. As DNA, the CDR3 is TGTGCCAGCAGCACCCCCTACGAGCAGTACTTC. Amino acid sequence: CASSTPYEQYF. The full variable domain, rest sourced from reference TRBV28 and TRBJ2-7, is DVKVTQSSRYLVKRTGEKVFLECVQDMDHENMFWYRQDPGLGLRLIYFSYDVKMKEKGDIPEGYSVSREKKERFSLILESASTNQTSMYLCASSTPYEQYFGPGTRLTVT.

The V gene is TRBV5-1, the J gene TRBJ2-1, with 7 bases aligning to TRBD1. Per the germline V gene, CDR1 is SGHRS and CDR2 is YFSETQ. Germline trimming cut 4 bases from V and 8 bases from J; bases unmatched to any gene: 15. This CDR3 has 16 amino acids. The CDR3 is CASSPDRFFTGDEQFF. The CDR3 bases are TGCGCCAGCAGCCCGGACAGGTTCTTTACGGGCGATGAGCAGTTCTTC.